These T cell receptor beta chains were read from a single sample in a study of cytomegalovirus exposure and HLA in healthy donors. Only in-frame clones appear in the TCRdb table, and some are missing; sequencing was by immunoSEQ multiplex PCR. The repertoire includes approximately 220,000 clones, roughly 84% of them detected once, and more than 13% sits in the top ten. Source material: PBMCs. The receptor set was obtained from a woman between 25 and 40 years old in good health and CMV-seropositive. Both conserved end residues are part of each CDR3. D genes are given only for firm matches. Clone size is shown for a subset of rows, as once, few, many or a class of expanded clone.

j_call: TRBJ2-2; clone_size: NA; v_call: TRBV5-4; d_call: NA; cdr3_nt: TGTGCCAGCAGCCCTGACACCGGGGAGCTGTTTTTT; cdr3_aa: CASSPDTGELFF
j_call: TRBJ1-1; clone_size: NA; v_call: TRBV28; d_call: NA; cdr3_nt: TGTGCCAGCAGTTTGGAGGGTCTGAACACTGAAGCTTTCTTT; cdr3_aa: CASSLEGLNTEAFF
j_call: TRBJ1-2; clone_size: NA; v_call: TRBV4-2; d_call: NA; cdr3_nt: TGTGCCAGCAGCCAAGGGGGCCGCACCCTCTACTATGGCTACACCTTC; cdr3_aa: CASSQGGRTLYYGYTF
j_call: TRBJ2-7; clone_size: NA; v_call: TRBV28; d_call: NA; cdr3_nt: TGTGCCAGCAGTTCGGCCGGCAGAGGGGACGAGCAGTACTTC; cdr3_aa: CASSSAGRGDEQYF
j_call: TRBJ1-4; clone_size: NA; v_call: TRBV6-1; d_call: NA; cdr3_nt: TGTGCCAGCTCCCCCAGGGACTTATTTGAAAAACTGTTTTTT; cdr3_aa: CASSPRDLFEKLFF
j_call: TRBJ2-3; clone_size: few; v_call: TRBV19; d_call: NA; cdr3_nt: TGTGCCAGTATGTCGACCAGCTGGGGCACAGATACGCAGTATTTT; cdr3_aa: CASMSTSWGTDTQYF
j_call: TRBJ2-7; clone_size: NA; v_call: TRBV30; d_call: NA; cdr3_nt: TGTGCCTGGAGTAACAGGCCCTACGAGCAGTACTTC; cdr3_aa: CAWSNRPYEQYF
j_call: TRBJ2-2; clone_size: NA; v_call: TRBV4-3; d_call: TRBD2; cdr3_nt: TGCGCCAGCAGCCAAGATACGGGAGGGCCCGGGGAGCTGTTTTTT; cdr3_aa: CASSQDTGGPGELFF
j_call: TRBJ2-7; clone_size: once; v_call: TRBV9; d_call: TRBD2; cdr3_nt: TGTGCCAGCAGCCCGGGGGGAGGCTCCTACGAGCAGTACTTC; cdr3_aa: CASSPGGGSYEQYF
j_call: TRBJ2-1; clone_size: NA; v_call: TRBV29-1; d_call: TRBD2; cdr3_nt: TGCAGCGCCTCAGGCCCTAGCGGGAGCAGTGAGCAGTTCTTC; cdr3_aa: CSASGPSGSSEQFF
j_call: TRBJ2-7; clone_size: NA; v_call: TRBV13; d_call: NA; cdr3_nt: TGTGCCAGCAGCTCGGATGGGGGTAGCTCCTACGAGCAGTACTTC; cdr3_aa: CASSSDGGSSYEQYF
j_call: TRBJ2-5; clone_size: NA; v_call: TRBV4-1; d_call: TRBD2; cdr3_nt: TGCGCCAGCAGCCGCCAAATAGCGGGAGAGGTCCGGGATTTGGGGACCCAGTACTTC; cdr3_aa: CASSRQIAGEVRDLGTQYF
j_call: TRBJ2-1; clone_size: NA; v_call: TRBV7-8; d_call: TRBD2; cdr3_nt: TGTGCCAGCAGCCTAGGGACTAGCATTCAAAATGAGCAGTTCTTC; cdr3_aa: CASSLGTSIQNEQFF